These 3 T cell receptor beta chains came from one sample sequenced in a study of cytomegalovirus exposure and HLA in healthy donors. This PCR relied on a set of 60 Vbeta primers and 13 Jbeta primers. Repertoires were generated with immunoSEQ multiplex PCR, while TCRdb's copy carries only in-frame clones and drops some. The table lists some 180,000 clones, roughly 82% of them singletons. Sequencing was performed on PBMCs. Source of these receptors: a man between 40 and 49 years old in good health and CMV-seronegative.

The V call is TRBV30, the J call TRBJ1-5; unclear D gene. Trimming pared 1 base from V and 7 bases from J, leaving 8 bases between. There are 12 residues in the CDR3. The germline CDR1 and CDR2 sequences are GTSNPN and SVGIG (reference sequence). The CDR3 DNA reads TGTGCCTGGAGTGGAGAGGGACAGCCCCAGCATTTT. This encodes CAWSGEGQPQHF.

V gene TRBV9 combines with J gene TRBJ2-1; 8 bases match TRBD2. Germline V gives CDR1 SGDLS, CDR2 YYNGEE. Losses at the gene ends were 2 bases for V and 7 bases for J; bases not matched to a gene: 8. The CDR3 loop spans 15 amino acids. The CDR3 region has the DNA TGTGCCAGCAGCGTGTGGCTAGCGGGCTCTAATGAGCAGTTCTTC. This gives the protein CASSVWLAGSNEQFF.

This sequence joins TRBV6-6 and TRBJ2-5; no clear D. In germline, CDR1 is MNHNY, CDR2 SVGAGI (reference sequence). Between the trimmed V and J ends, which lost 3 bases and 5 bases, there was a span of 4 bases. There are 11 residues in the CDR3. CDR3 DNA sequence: TGTGCCAGCAGTTATTCGGAGACCCAGTACTTC. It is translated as CASSYSETQYF.